The rows below give T cell receptor beta chains drawn from one sample of a study of T cells after yellow fever vaccination. TCRdb ran MiXCR on the 5' RACE reads and lists one entry per CDR3 protein. Here the sample spans hundreds of thousands of distinct CDR3 sequences, 15% to 20% being singletons. Sequencing was performed on PBMCs, taken 15 days after the yellow fever booster vaccination. These receptors all stem from a man aged 25-45 years who received the YFV17D yellow fever vaccine. CDR3s include the opening cysteine and the closing phenylalanine or tryptophan. Fields, in order: D gene, J gene, V gene, clone size, CDR3 DNA, CDR3 protein. A D gene is named only where the DNA matches it firmly. Clone size is not always given. Where it is, it says once, few, many or a class for expanded clones.

. TRBJ2-1 TRBV7-2 few TGTGCCAGCAGCTCATGGCGGAGCAATGAGCAGTTCTTC CASSSWRSNEQFF
TRBD2 TRBJ2-7 TRBV20-1 once TGCAGTGCTGGAGGGGGACTAGCGGGAGTTTATGTCTACGAGCAGTACTTC CSAGGGLAGVYVYEQYF
. TRBJ2-3 TRBV20-1 few TGCAGTGCTAGAGCGGGGGCCGCAACATCAGATACGCAGTATTTT CSARAGAATSDTQYF
. TRBJ2-5 TRBV12-3/TRBV12-4 . TGTGCCAGCAGCCCCGGAACCAGTAGCGAGACCCAGTACTTC CASSPGTSSETQYF
TRBD1 TRBJ1-1 TRBV29-1 few TGCAGCGTTTTAGGAGGGGGCGACGACACTGAAGCTTTCTTT CSVLGGGDDTEAFF
TRBD2 TRBJ2-5 TRBV29-1 . TGCAGCGTGGGACTAGGTAGCGAAGAGACCCAGTACTTC CSVGLGSEETQYF
. TRBJ1-4 TRBV12-3/TRBV12-4 . TGTGCCAGCAGTTTAATATCGGACTCACGGGGTGAAAAACTGTTTTTT CASSLISDSRGEKLFF
. TRBJ2-6 TRBV6-1 . TGTGCCAGCAGCCACCCAGGGACTGGGGCCAACGTCCTGACTTTC CASSHPGTGANVLTF
TRBD2 TRBJ2-3 TRBV4-2 . TGTGCCAGCAGCCAAGATAGCCAAAGGTGGAGCGGGGCAGATACGCAGTATTTT CASSQDSQRWSGADTQYF
TRBD2 TRBJ2-7 TRBV6-5 . TGTGCCAGCAGTTACCCTACTAGCGGGGGATCCTACGAGCAGTACTTC CASSYPTSGGSYEQYF
TRBD1 TRBJ2-5 TRBV4-3 . TGCGCCAGCAGCCAGGGACAGGGAGGGATCGAGACCCAGTACTTC CASSQGQGGIETQYF
. TRBJ2-5 TRBV25-1 . TGTGCCAGCAGTGAATATTGGGGCAAAGGGGAGACCCAGTACTTC CASSEYWGKGETQYF
. TRBJ1-1 TRBV7-2 . TGTGCCAGCAGCTGGGCGGGGATGAACACTGAAGCTTTCTTT CASSWAGMNTEAFF
TRBD1 TRBJ2-3 TRBV5-1 few TGCGCCAGCAGCCCGAACCCGGGACAGGGAACAGATACGCAGTATTTT CASSPNPGQGTDTQYF
. TRBJ2-3 TRBV20-1 . TGCAGTGCCAGTAGTGTAGGGGCAGATACGCAGTATTTT CSASSVGADTQYF
. TRBJ2-2 TRBV15 . TGTGCCACCAGCGCCTACAAGAACACCGGGGAGCTGTTTTTT CATSAYKNTGELFF
. TRBJ1-5 TRBV20-1 few TGCAGTGCTCCCCTCCCCTTACCGAATCAGCCCCAGCATTTT CSAPLPLPNQPQHF
TRBD2 TRBJ2-3 TRBV20-1 . TGCAGTGCCCAGCGGCTAGCGGGAAGCACAGATACGCAGTATTTT CSAQRLAGSTDTQYF
TRBD1 TRBJ2-7 TRBV4-3 . TGCGCCAGCAGCCAAGATTGGACAGGGAGGTACGAGCAGTACTTC CASSQDWTGRYEQYF
TRBD1 TRBJ2-3 TRBV6-5 few TGTGCCACTCATACAGGGGCAGATACGCAGTATTTT CATHTGADTQYF
TRBD1 TRBJ1-6 TRBV5-6 few TGTGCCAGCAGCTTGGCAGTACGGACAGGCTATAACACCCTCCACTTT CASSLAVRTGYNTLHF
TRBD2 TRBJ2-3 TRBV19 . TGTGCCAGTAGTACGGCGGGAGGAAGCACAGATACGCAGTATTTT CASSTAGGSTDTQYF
. TRBJ2-2 TRBV20-1 . TGCAGTGCTAGCCCCGGGCGTAACACCGGGGAGCTGTTTTTT CSASPGRNTGELFF
TRBD2 TRBJ2-1 TRBV18 . TGTGCCAGCGCCACTAGCGGAACCTACAATGAGCAGTTCTTC CASATSGTYNEQFF
TRBD2 TRBJ2-7 TRBV20-1 few TGCAGTGCTATTGGTCTAGCGGTCTCCTACGAGCAGTACTTC CSAIGLAVSYEQYF
. TRBJ1-1 TRBV30 few TGTGCCTGGAGTGCGTCTACACGGAGTACTGAAGCTTTCTTT CAWSASTRSTEAFF
. TRBJ2-7 TRBV20-1 . TGCAGTGGTCAGGGACCAAACTACGAGCAGTACTTC CSGQGPNYEQYF
. TRBJ1-6 TRBV6-5 few TGTGCCAGCAGTTACTCGGGAGAACGGAGGAGGTCACCCCTCCACTTT CASSYSGERRRSPLHF
TRBD2 TRBJ2-7 TRBV12-3/TRBV12-4 few TGTGCCAGCAGTTTAAGCCCGGGACTAGCAATTTACGAGCAGTACTTC CASSLSPGLAIYEQYF
. TRBJ2-3 TRBV4-3 . TGCGCCAGCAGCCAGAGGGGCGCAGATACGCAGTATTTT CASSQRGADTQYF
. TRBJ2-3 TRBV6-2/TRBV6-3 few TGTGCCAGCAGTTACGCAGGGGCAGATACGCAGTATTTT CASSYAGADTQYF
. TRBJ2-1 TRBV20-1 . TGCAGCCCCGGCAGGAGCTCCTACAATGAGCAGTTCTTC CSPGRSSYNEQFF
. TRBJ2-1 TRBV20-1 . TGCAGTGCTAGTAGGCAATACAATGAGCAGTTCTTC CSASRQYNEQFF
. TRBJ2-3 TRBV20-1 . TGCAGTGGGGGCAGCGGCCTTGGTGATACGCAGTATTTT CSGGSGLGDTQYF
TRBD2 TRBJ2-5 TRBV7-7 . TGTGCTAGCAGCGCTACTAGCGTACAAGAGACCCAGTACTTC CASSATSVQETQYF
. TRBJ2-7 TRBV29-1 . TGCAGCGTAGAGTTTCTGAGGGGCTACGAGCAGTACTTC CSVEFLRGYEQYF
. TRBJ1-1 TRBV15 . TGTGCCACCAGCACCCAATACAGGGATGGCACTGAAGCTTTCTTT CATSTQYRDGTEAFF
TRBD1 TRBJ2-3 TRBV30 few TGTGCCCGCGACCCTCGGACAGGGAACTCCCCAGATACGCAGTATTTT CARDPRTGNSPDTQYF
TRBD1 TRBJ1-2 TRBV12-3/TRBV12-4 few TGTGCCAGCAGTGGGGGACAGGCAAATAGCTACACCTTC CASSGGQANSYTF
TRBD2 TRBJ2-7 TRBV20-1 . TGCTGTGCTTCAGGACTAGCGGGAGCCCCCCTCTACGAGCAGTACTTC CCASGLAGAPLYEQYF
TRBD2 TRBJ2-7 TRBV5-1 . TGCGCCAGCAGCTTGCAGACTAGCGGGAGGAACGAGCAGTACTTC CASSLQTSGRNEQYF
TRBD2 TRBJ2-1 TRBV5-4 . TGTGCCACCCCAGGGAGTAGCGGGAGCCGCAATGAGCAGTTCTTC CATPGSSGSRNEQFF
TRBD1 TRBJ1-2 TRBV29-1 few TGCAGCGTTGGGCAGGGGGCTTATGGCTACACCTTC CSVGQGAYGYTF
. TRBJ2-3 TRBV7-9 few TGTGCCAGCAGCTTGGACGGATACTACACAGATACGCAGTATTTT CASSLDGYYTDTQYF
. TRBJ1-5 TRBV6-5 few TGTGCCAGCAGTTACTCGCAGGGTAATCAGCCCCAGCATTTT CASSYSQGNQPQHF
. TRBJ2-2 TRBV9 . TGTGCCAGCAGCAGTACGGGTTCGTCCGGGGAGCTGTTTTTT CASSSTGSSGELFF
TRBD2 TRBJ2-7 TRBV5-6 few TGTGCCAGCAGCTCACCGGGATTGAGGACTAGCGGGAACTCCTACGAGCAGTACTTC CASSSPGLRTSGNSYEQYF
TRBD1 TRBJ1-2 TRBV7-2 few TGTGCCAGCAGGCCAACCGGGACAGGGGGCGGTGGGACCTTC CASRPTGTGGGGTF
TRBD2 TRBJ2-7 TRBV10-3 few TGTGCCATCAGTGAGACCGGGACTATATACGAGCAGTACTTC CAISETGTIYEQYF